The T cell receptor (beta chain) described here comes from a study of blood T cell repertoires in COVID-19. V was clipped by 5 bases and J by 0 bases, with 16 bases between them. The CDR3 is 16 amino acids. Germline loops: CDR1 PRHDT, CDR2 FYEKMQ (reference sequence). The data were produced by immunoSEQ multiplex PCR, yet TCRdb's version contains in-frame clones alone and is incomplete. Found here are about 210,000 clones, around 90% of them singletons; the top ten hold 3%. This TCR came from a man aged 55 to 70 with acute or convalescent COVID-19. The sequencing input was peripheral blood. The J gene is TRBJ2-5, the V gene TRBV13; a weak D match, TRBD1 (6 bases). CDR3: CASSNYRVRDQETQYF. The CDR3 nucleotides read TGTGCCAGCAGCAACTACAGGGTTAGGGACCAAGAGACCCAGTACTTC.